The 21 T cell receptor beta chains given below trace back to one sample, sequenced in a study of T-cell reconstitution after alpha-beta-depleted transplantation in children. Unique molecular identifiers were incorporated during preparation of the TCRbeta library. Each CDR3 protein is one row after TCRdb ran MiXCR on the PCR reads. Of about 980,000 distinct CDR3 sequences listed, about 26% were seen once; the top ten hold roughly 27%. The sample here was PBMCs, mostly from graft donor cells, taken 360 days after TCRalphabeta/CD19-depleted stem cell transplant. Source of these receptors: a boy under three years old who had a stem cell transplant for SCID, so the T cells may come from the graft donor.

J is TRBJ2-4 and V is TRBV5-1; D gene uncertain. The CDR3 consists of 13 residues. V was cut by 1 base and J by 7 bases, with 9 bases left in between. The V gene's germline CDR1 is SGHRS and CDR2 YFSETQ. The CDR3 nucleotides read TGCGCCAGCAGCTTGAACTCGAGGAACATTCAGTACTTC. This translates into CASSLNSRNIQYF.

This clonotype was counted only a few times. V is TRBV2 and J is TRBJ2-1; a possible D gene is TRBD2 (6 bases). V was clipped by 6 bases and J by 6 bases, with 15 bases between them. Germline CDR1 and CDR2: SNHLY and FYNNEI. The CDR3 is made up of 14 amino acids. CDR3 coding DNA: TGTGCCAGCAGCTGGGACTCCCGGGGCAATGAGCAGTTCTTC. Translated: CASSWDSRGNEQFF. Full variable domain (remainder filled in from reference TRBV2 and TRBJ2-1): EPEVTQTPSHQVTQMGQEVILRCVPISNHLYFYWYRQILGQKVEFLVSFYNNEISEKSEIFDDQFSVERPDGSNFTLKIRSTKLEDSAMYFCASSWDSRGNEQFFGPGTRLTVL.

A few counts support this clonotype. This chain connects TRBV7-9 to TRBJ2-3; TRBD2 matches 7 bases. CDR1 is SEHNR, CDR2 FQNEAQ, per germline (reference sequence). The CDR3 has 15 residues. The junction had 11 bases not matched to a gene; V was cut back by 8 bases and J by 3 bases. The CDR3 protein is CASSVKGRGTDTQYF. In nucleotides, the CDR3 is TGTGCCAGCTCGGTCAAAGGGCGGGGGACAGATACGCAGTATTTT.

There are a few counts of this clonotype. J is TRBJ2-5 and V is TRBV12-3 or TRBV12-4, with D unclear. Trimming shortened V by 6 bases and J by 5 bases, and 7 bases separated the two germline ends. CDR3 length: 11 residues. Here the CDR3 DNA reads TGTGCCAGCAGAGAGTGGGAGACCCAGTACTTC. The encoded protein is CASREWETQYF.

The chain links TRBV5-1 to TRBJ2-1, with D possibly being TRBD2 (5 bases). This CDR3 is built from 16 residues. Germline V gene lookup returns CDR1 SGHRS and CDR2 YFSETQ. The germline V and J ends were trimmed by 4 bases and 2 bases, with 16 bases remaining between them. CDR3 sequence reads: CASSPPWSGAYNEQFF. CDR3 DNA sequence: TGCGCCAGCAGCCCCCCTTGGAGCGGAGCCTACAATGAGCAGTTCTTC.

A note on this clonotype: The germline gene is not matched at one end of the junction; a read error may be the cause. The chain has TRBV5-1 and TRBJ1-1; maybe TRBD1 (5 bases). The CDR3 spans 13 residues. Germline V CDR1 and CDR2: SGHRS, YFSETQ. Written as DNA, the CDR3 is TGCGCCAGCAGCTTGGATGGGACGGCCGGCGGGGTCTTT. This encodes CASSLDGTAGGVF.

The chain carries TRBV6-5 and TRBJ1-2; a weak D match, TRBD1 (5 bases). Trimming shortened V by 2 bases and J by 0 bases, and 19 bases separated the two germline ends. CDR3 length: 18 residues. The germline V gene has CDR1 MNHEY and CDR2 SVGAGI. The CDR3 reads CASSYGLGREGANYGYTF. CDR3 DNA: TGTGCCAGCAGTTACGGCTTGGGCAGGGAGGGCGCTAACTATGGCTACACCTTC.

This clonotype showed up just a few times. The V gene is TRBV27, the J gene TRBJ2-1, with D tentatively TRBD2 (5 bases). This CDR3 spans 15 amino acids. Trimming removed 3 bases at V and 6 bases at J, with 15 bases between. From germline, CDR1 is MNHEY and CDR2 SMNVEV (reference sequence). This chain's CDR3 is CASSLEDPAGNEQFF. CDR3 nucleotide sequence: TGTGCCAGCAGTTTGGAGGACCCGGCGGGCAATGAGCAGTTCTTC.

This clonotype was counted only a few times. V usage is TRBV18 and J usage is TRBJ1-1, with D hard to call. The V end lost 3 bases, the J end lost 11 bases, and 13 bases lay between the germline ends. The length of the CDR3 is 12 residues. Germline V CDR1 and CDR2: KGHSH, LQKENI. CDR3 in DNA: TGTGCCAGCTCACCGAACGGCGGAGAGGCTTTCTTT. Its translation is CASSPNGGEAFF.

This clonotype was observed a handful of times. A junction boundary mismatches the germline segment, possibly from a read error. The chain links TRBV4-1 to TRBJ1-2, with D possibly matching TRBD1 (6 bases). The CDR3 has 12 residues. Looked up from germline, CDR1 is MGHRA and CDR2 is YSYEKL. The CDR3 region has the DNA TGCGCCAGCGGCCAGGACAGCTATGGCTACACCTTC. Translated: CASGQDSYGYTF.

The chain links TRBV4-2 to TRBJ2-1; 9 bases match TRBD2. CDR1 and CDR2 (germline): LGHNA, YNFKEQ. There are 16 residues in the CDR3. V lost 4 bases to trimming and J lost 3 bases; unmatched junction nucleotides: 7. CDR3 DNA: TGTGCCAGCAGCCTCGGAGCGGGAGGAGTCTACAATGAGCAGTTCTTC. It is translated as CASSLGAGGVYNEQFF.

The CDR3 DNA sequence: TGCAGTGCTGAAACTCGGGACGGCGCTTGGGAGCAGTACTTC. Amino acid sequence: CSAETRDGAWEQYF. The V call is TRBV20-1, the J call TRBJ2-7, with D tentatively TRBD1 or TRBD2 (5 bases each). V lost 5 bases and J 7 bases, leaving 21 bases between the germline ends. There are 14 residues in the CDR3. Germline assignment: CDR1 DFQATT and CDR2 SNEGSKA (reference sequence).

The chain combines TRBV11-2 with TRBJ1-3; TRBD1 is a possible D gene (5 bases). The CDR3 is 16 residues long. Trimming cost V 3 bases and J 4 bases, with 16 bases left between them. Looked up from germline, CDR1 is SGHAT and CDR2 is FQNNGV. CDR3: CASSFDHGARGNTIYF. The CDR3 coding sequence is TGTGCCAGCAGCTTCGATCACGGGGCTAGGGGAAACACCATATATTTT.

This clonotype was seen only a few times. This chain joins TRBV5-6 and TRBJ2-5; no reliable D call. The V end lost 3 bases, the J end lost 1 base, and 10 bases lay between the germline ends. Germline lookup yields CDR1 SGHDT and CDR2 YYEEEE. The CDR3 totals 14 residues. DNA of the CDR3: TGTGCCAGCAGCTGGTGGACGCTCCAAGAGACCCAGTACTTC. Translating gives CASSWWTLQETQYF.

This clonotype was seen repeatedly, ten times or more. The V and J genes are TRBV25-1 and TRBJ2-1; 7 positions match TRBD1. From germline, CDR1 is MGHDK and CDR2 SYGVNS. J gave up 5 bases and V 1 base, and 8 bases lay outside the gene matches. CDR3 size: 16 residues. The CDR3 nucleotides are TGTGCCAGCAGTGAATTAAAGGGGGCCGGGGACAATGAGCAGTTCTTC. Its translation: CASSELKGAGDNEQFF.

This clonotype showed up just a few times. The chain is built from TRBV12-3 or TRBV12-4 and TRBJ1-5; weak D call: TRBD1 (5 bases). V lost 3 bases and J lost 1, with 13 bases in between. There are 16 residues in the CDR3. CDR3 sequence (DNA): TGTGCCAGCAGTTTCGGAGCCGGGGGGAGCAATCAGCCCCAGCATTTT. As protein: CASSFGAGGSNQPQHF.

This clonotype was recorded a few times. The chain couples TRBV29-1 to TRBJ1-1; D is ambiguous. Trimming removed 0 bases from V and 2 bases from J, with 13 bases in between. The CDR3 totals 15 residues. Germline V CDR1 and CDR2: SQVTM, ANQGSEA. In DNA form, the CDR3 reads TGCAGCGTTGAAGATCAAGCGGCATCAAACACTGAAGCTTTCTTT. Translating gives CSVEDQAASNTEAFF.

This clonotype was counted between two and nine times. V gene TRBV4-1 combines with J gene TRBJ2-5; a possible D gene is TRBD2 (7 bases). Germline lookup yields CDR1 MGHRA and CDR2 YSYEKL. V lost 3 bases and J lost 5, with 25 bases in between. The CDR3 sequence is 18 residues long. The CDR3 DNA is TGCGCCAGCAGCCACCTCCTTGGGAGGGGGGACCCACACGAGACCCAGTACTTC. The encoded protein is CASSHLLGRGDPHETQYF.

The sample holds a few counts of this clonotype. This sequence joins TRBV12-3 or TRBV12-4 and TRBJ2-5, with D hard to call. The V gene lost 7 bases and the J gene lost 7 bases, with 10 bases spanning the gap. This CDR3 has 11 residues. The CDR3 nucleotides are TGTGCCAGCACCGTCCTGGGGACCCAGTACTTC. Residues: CASTVLGTQYF.

This sequence joins TRBV11-2 and TRBJ1-6, with a possible D match to TRBD1 (5 bases). The CDR3 length is 15 residues. Germline V CDR1 and CDR2: SGHAT, FQNNGV. V dropped 4 bases and J dropped 8 bases, with 15 bases sitting between them. CDR3 protein: CASSWAGAGHSPLHF. The CDR3 DNA sequence: TGTGCCAGCAGCTGGGCCGGCGCAGGGCATTCACCCCTCCACTTT.

This clonotype has just one count. V and J are TRBV28 and TRBJ2-7; D unclear. The germline V and J ends were trimmed by 3 bases and 2 bases, with 14 bases remaining between them. CDR1 and CDR2 (germline): MDHEN, SYDVKM. The CDR3 runs to 15 residues. In nucleotides, the CDR3 is TGTGCCAGCAGTTTTCGTGTCGCCCCCACCTACGAGCAGTACTTC. Protein product: CASSFRVAPTYEQYF.